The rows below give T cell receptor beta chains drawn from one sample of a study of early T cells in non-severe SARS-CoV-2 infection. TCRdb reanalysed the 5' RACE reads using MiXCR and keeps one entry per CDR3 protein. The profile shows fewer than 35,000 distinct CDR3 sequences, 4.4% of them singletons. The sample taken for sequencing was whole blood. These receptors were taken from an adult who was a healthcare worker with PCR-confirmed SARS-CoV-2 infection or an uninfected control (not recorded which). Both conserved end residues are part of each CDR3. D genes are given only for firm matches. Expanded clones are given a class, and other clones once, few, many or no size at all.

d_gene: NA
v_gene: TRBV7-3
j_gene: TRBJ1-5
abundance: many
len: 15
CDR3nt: TGTGCCAGCAGCCCCCAACAGGGAGACAATCAGCCCCAGCATTTT
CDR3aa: CASSPQQGDNQPQHF

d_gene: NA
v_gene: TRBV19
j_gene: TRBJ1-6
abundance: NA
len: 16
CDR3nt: TGTGCCAGTAGCCTTCCGAGGAGCGGGACTAATTCACCCCTCCACTTT
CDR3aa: CASSLPRSGTNSPLHF

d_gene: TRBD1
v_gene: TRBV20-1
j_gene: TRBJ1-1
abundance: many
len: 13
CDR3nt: TGCAGTGCTCCCCCGACCAGGGGGCCTGAAGCTTTCTTT
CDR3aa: CSAPPTRGPEAFF

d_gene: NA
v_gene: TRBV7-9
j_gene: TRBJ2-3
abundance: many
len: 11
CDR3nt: TGTGCCAGCAGCTCAACAGATACGCAGTATTTT
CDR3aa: CASSSTDTQYF

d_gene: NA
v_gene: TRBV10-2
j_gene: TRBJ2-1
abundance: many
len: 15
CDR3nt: TGCGCCAGCAGTGCTTTCTCGAACTCCTACAATGAGCAGTTCTTC
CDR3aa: CASSAFSNSYNEQFF

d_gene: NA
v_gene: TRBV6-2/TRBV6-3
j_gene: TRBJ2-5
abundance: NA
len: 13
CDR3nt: TGTGCCAGCACCAAGCGGTACCAAGAGACCCAGTACTTC
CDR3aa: CASTKRYQETQYF

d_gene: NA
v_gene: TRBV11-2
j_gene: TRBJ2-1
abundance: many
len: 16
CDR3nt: TGTGCCAGCAGCTTAGTCGCCGGAAGCTCCTACAATGAGCAGTTCTTC
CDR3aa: CASSLVAGSSYNEQFF

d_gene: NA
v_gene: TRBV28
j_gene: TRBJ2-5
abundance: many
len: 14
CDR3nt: TGTGCCAGCAGTTTAAACGGGGGACTGGAGACCCAGTACTTC
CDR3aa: CASSLNGGLETQYF

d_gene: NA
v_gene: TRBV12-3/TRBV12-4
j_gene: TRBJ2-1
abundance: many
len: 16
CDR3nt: TGTGCCAGCAGCCCCTGGGGACTCCAAACCTACAATGAGCAGTTCTTC
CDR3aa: CASSPWGLQTYNEQFF

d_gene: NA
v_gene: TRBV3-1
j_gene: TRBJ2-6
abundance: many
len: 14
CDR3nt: TGTGCCAGCAGACAGGGTTCTGGGGCCAACGTCCTGACTTTC
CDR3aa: CASRQGSGANVLTF

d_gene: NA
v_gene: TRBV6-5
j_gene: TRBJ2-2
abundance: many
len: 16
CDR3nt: TGTGCCAGCAGTTACGGCGGGTCCAGGAGCACCGGGGAGCTGTTTTTT
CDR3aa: CASSYGGSRSTGELFF

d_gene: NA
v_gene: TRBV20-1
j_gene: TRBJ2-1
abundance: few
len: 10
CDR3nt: TGCAGTGCTAATCTGCATGAGCAGTTCTTC
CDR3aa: CSANLHEQFF

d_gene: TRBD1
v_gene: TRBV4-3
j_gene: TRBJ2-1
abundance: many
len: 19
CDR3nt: TGCGCCAGCAGCCAAGGTCCGCGGGTAACAGGGGGCGCGTACAATGAGCAGTTCTTC
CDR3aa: CASSQGPRVTGGAYNEQFF

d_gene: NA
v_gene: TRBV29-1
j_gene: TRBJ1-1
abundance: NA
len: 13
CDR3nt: TGCAGCGGAGAACGAGGCTTGAACACTGAAGCTTTCTTT
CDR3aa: CSGERGLNTEAFF

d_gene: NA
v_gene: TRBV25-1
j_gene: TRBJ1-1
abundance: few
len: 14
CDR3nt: TGTGCCAGCAGTAAGCACCAAATGAACACTGAAGCTTTCTTT
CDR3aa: CASSKHQMNTEAFF

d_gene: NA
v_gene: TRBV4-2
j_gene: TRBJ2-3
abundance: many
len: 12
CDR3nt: TGTGCCAGCAGCCAAGACTCAGATACGCAGTATTTT
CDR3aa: CASSQDSDTQYF

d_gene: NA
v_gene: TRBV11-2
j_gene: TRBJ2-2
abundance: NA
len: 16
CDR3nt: TGTGCCAGCAGCTTAGATCGGGGGCGTAACACCGGGGAGCTGTTTTTT
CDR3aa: CASSLDRGRNTGELFF

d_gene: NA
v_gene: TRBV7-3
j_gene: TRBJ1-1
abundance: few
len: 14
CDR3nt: TGTGCCAGCAGCATTAATCAGGGTGCCACTGAAGCTTTCTTT
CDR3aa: CASSINQGATEAFF

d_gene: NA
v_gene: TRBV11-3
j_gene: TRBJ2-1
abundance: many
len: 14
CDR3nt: TGTGCCAGCAGCTTAGTTCTAGCCGAGGAGGGGGAGTTCTTC
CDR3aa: CASSLVLAEEGEFF

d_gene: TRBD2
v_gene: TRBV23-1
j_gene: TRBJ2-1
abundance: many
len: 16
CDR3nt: TGCGCCAGCAGTCAATCGAGGGTAGCGGGAAACAATGAGCAGTTCTTC
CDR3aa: CASSQSRVAGNNEQFF

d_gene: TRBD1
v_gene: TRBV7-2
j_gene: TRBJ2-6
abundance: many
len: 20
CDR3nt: TGTGCCAGCAGCCCACGTCCCTACCAGGGGGCGCTGACTGGGGCCAACGTCCTGACTTTC
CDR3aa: CASSPRPYQGALTGANVLTF

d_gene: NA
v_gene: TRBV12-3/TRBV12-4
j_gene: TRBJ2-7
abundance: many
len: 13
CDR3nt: TGTGCCAGCACCATAGCAGGGGCCTACGAGCAGTACTTC
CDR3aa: CASTIAGAYEQYF

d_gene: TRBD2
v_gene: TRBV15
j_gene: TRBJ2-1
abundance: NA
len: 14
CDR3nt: TGTGCCACCAGCAGAGATAGACTAGCTTATGAGCAGTTCTTC
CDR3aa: CATSRDRLAYEQFF

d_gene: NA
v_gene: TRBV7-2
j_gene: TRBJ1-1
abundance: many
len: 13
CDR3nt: TGTGCCAGCAGCTCCCAGCGGGCCACTGAAGCTTTCTTT
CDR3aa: CASSSQRATEAFF

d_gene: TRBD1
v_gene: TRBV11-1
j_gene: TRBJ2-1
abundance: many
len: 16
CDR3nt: TGTGCCAGCAGCCAACGGCAGGGGGCTGGGTACAATGAGCAGTTCTTC
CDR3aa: CASSQRQGAGYNEQFF

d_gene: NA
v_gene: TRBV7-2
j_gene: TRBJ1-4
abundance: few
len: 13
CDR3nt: TGTGCCAGCAGCCCGGGAGTCGTTGAAAAACTGTTTTTT
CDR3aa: CASSPGVVEKLFF

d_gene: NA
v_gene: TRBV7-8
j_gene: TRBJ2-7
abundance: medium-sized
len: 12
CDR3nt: TGTGCCAGCAGCTCTAATCTCTACGAGCAGTACTTC
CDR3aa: CASSSNLYEQYF

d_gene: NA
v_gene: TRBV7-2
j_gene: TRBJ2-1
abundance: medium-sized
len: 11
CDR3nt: TGTGCCAGCAGCTTAGGCGATGAGCAGTTCTTC
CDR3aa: CASSLGDEQFF

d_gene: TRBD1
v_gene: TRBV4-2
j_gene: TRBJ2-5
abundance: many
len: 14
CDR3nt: TGTGCCAGCAGGCGGGACAGGGGGCTCGGGACCCAGTACTTC
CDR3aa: CASRRDRGLGTQYF

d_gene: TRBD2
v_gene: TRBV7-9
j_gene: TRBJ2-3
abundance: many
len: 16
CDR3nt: TGTGCCAGCAGCTTATTCACTAGCGGTAGCACAGATACGCAGTATTTT
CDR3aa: CASSLFTSGSTDTQYF

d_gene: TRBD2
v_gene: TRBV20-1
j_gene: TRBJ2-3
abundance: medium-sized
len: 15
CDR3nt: TGCAGTGCTCCGCCGGGACTAGCGGACACAGATACGCAGTATTTT
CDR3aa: CSAPPGLADTDTQYF

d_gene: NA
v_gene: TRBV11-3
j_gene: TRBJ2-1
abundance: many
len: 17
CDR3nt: TGTGCCAGCAGCTTACGGGGGTGGGGATTGGGCCACAATGAGCAGTTCTTC
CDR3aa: CASSLRGWGLGHNEQFF

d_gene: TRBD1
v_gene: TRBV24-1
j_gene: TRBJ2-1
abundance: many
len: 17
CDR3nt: TGTGCCACCAGTGCCATGGACTCGGACAGGGCTGGCAATGAGCAGTTCTTC
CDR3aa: CATSAMDSDRAGNEQFF

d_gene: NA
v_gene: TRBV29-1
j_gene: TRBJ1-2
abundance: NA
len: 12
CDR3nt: TGCAGCGTTGACGGGAGGGTCGATGGCTACACCTTC
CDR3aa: CSVDGRVDGYTF

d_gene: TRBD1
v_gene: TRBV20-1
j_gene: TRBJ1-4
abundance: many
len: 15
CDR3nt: TGCAGTGCTAGTCTCCGACAGGGGACTAATGAAAAACTGTTTTTT
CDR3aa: CSASLRQGTNEKLFF